This TCR beta chain came from a study of blood T cells in healthy people across ages. V lost 2 bases and J lost 2, with 20 bases in between. The CDR3 runs 18 residues. In germline, CDR1 is LGHNA, CDR2 YSLEER. Sample-barcoded 5' priming and a J-beta primer mix drove a second PCR of roughly 6 to 12 cycles. MiXCR, applied by TCRdb to the 5' RACE reads, yields one record per CDR3 protein. The data show 800,000 or so distinct CDR3 sequences, approximately 25% seen once. A further study also used this sample, focusing on T cells of mothers and their children. That work states: A slight, non-significant increase in overlap was found for related mother-child pairs relative to unrelated pairs. Persisting microchimeric T cell clones went undetected.

The V gene is TRBV4-3, the J gene TRBJ2-3; D perhaps matches TRBD1 (5 bases). The source of this sequence is a boy aged 5-17 years in good health. Sequenced material: blood. In nucleotides, the CDR3 is TGCGCCAGCAGCCAAACGTGGGGCGTCGGCCCCCTCACAGATACGCAGTATTTT. Translation: CASSQTWGVGPLTDTQYF.